What follows is one T cell receptor (beta chain) and its context. Its cognate antigen is unknown. This entry is derived from a study of cytomegalovirus exposure and HLA in healthy donors. Vbeta (60) and Jbeta (13) primers were used in the PCR. Some clones are missing from TCRdb's copy, which holds only in-frame ones; the method was immunoSEQ multiplex PCR. The sample table includes some 34,000 clones. Findings and limits, study-wide: A later analysis revealed that TCR association rates differed between HLA loci, peaking at DRB1 and bottoming out at HLA-C. A later analysis linked a missense variant in DCLRE1C to the trimming of TCR beta V and J genes. There were reportedly fewer N-insertions in an Asian-associated ancestry cluster than the approximately 600-donor mean, in a later analysis.

The clonotype originates from a man aged 40-49 years in good health and CMV-seronegative. Sequenced input: PBMCs.

The DNA of the CDR3 is TGTGCCAGCAGCCCGGGACAGGGGGCGAATGGCTACACCTTC. It encodes CASSPGQGANGYTF. The chain has TRBV11-3 and TRBJ1-2; 12 bases are a match to TRBD1. V was pared by 5 bases and J by 6 bases, with 4 bases of the junction left unmatched. The CDR3 extends over 14 amino acids. Germline CDR1 is SGHNT and CDR2 is YENEEA.